This T cell receptor beta chain was recovered during a study of T cell repertoires in cytomegalovirus infection. Note on this clonotype: What it binds is unknown.

Each CDR3 protein is one row after TCRdb ran MiXCR on the reads. The sample has more than 50,000 distinct CDR3 sequences; more than 25% are singletons. Whole-study findings and limits: HLA-C-restricted CMV clonotypes gave the most frequent clonotype in two of eight donors. Summed frequency of public TCR beta families distinguished CMV carriers with the relevant HLA.

J lost 4 bases, V lost 5 bases, and 8 bases had no gene match. The length of the CDR3 is 15 residues. Per the germline V gene, CDR1 is SNHLY and CDR2 is FYNNEI. This chain uses TRBV2 with TRBJ1-5; 7 nucleotides agree with TRBD1. Sequences were obtained from PBMCs, sequenced either directly or after in vitro stimulation (not recorded which). The clonotype comes from a human donor in good health (CMV status not recorded). Some clones in this sample may be carry-over from other donors' samples. The CDR3 reads CASSLQGTLNQPQHF. The CDR3 DNA sequence: TGTGCCAGCAGTTTACAGGGGACTTTAAATCAGCCCCAGCATTTT.